The rows below give T cell receptor beta chains drawn from one sample of a study of molecular identifiers for immune sequencing clone quantification. In TCRdb, the PCR reads were re-called with MiXCR into one record per CDR3 protein. The sample yields about 320,000 distinct CDR3 sequences, about a fifth seen once. Sequencing input: naive CD8+ T cells from blood, with Jurkat cell RNA spiked in. The receptors originated from a human donor in good health. Some libraries in this study had Jurkat cell RNA spiked in. The CDR3 runs from the conserved cysteine through the conserved F or W. The order of the fields is clone size, D gene, J gene, V gene, CDR3 DNA, CDR3 protein. D genes are given only for firm matches. For some rows the clone size is stated as once, few or many, or as a class when expanded; others skip it.

>NA|NA|TRBJ2-3|TRBV7-9
TGTGCCTGCAGCCGCGACTATCGCACAGATACGCAGTATTTT
CACSRDYRTDTQYF
>few|NA|TRBJ1-5|TRBV27
TGTGCCAGCAGCCCGACCAGTCATCAGCCCCAGCATTTT
CASSPTSHQPQHF
>NA|NA|TRBJ1-5|TRBV30
TGTGCCTGTCGTTTGCGGCCCCAGCATTTT
CACRLRPQHF
>many|NA|TRBJ1-4|TRBV29-1
TGCAGCGTTTGGACAGCAACTAATGAAAAACTGTTTTTT
CSVWTATNEKLFF
>NA|NA|TRBJ1-5|TRBV15
TGTGCCACCAGCAGAGCCCGGGAGATGCAGCCCCAGCATTTT
CATSRAREMQPQHF
>many|TRBD2|TRBJ2-3|TRBV24-1
TGTGCCACCAGTGATTTGCAAGCGGGGGGGTGTGGAGATACGCAGTATTTT
CATSDLQAGGCGDTQYF
>many|TRBD1|TRBJ2-5|TRBV2
TGTGCCAGCAGTGAAACAGGGGGCGGCGAGACCCAGTACTTC
CASSETGGGETQYF
>many|NA|TRBJ1-4|TRBV19
TGTGCCAGTAGTATGACAGCAACTAATGAAAAACTGTTTTTT
CASSMTATNEKLFF
>NA|TRBD2|TRBJ2-3|TRBV6-1
TGTGCCAGCCAGAAACCAGCGGGAGGCCTCACAGATACGCAGTATTTT
CASQKPAGGLTDTQYF
>many|TRBD2|TRBJ2-2|TRBV7-2
TGTGCCAGCACCCTGGGAGGGCGGCCCGGGGAGCTGTTTTTT
CASTLGGRPGELFF
>many|NA|TRBJ2-5|TRBV7-6
TGTGCCAGCTCGGAAACGGGGGCGGGAGAGACCCAGTACTTC
CASSETGAGETQYF
>many|NA|TRBJ1-1|TRBV6-2/TRBV6-3
TGTGCCAGCAGCCGAGGGCGGTCTGACACTGAAGCTTTCTTT
CASSRGRSDTEAFF
>many|TRBD1|TRBJ1-1|TRBV29-1
TGCAGCGTTGAAGGGGACAGGGGATATACTGAAGCTTTCTTT
CSVEGDRGYTEAFF
>many|NA|TRBJ2-2|TRBV10-3
TGTGCCATCAGTGATGAATACACCGGGGAGCTGTTTTTT
CAISDEYTGELFF
>NA|TRBD2|TRBJ2-3|TRBV11-3
TGTGCCAGCAGCCCTAGGACTAGCGGGAGGATGGTGGCGCAGTATTTT
CASSPRTSGRMVAQYF
>many|NA|TRBJ1-1|TRBV6-5
TGTGCCAGCAGTTACGGGGGGCGGACCTTGATAGCTTTCTTT
CASSYGGRTLIAFF
>many|NA|TRBJ1-5|TRBV24-1
TGTGCCACCAGTCTGGGATTTGGTCAGCCCCAGCATTTT
CATSLGFGQPQHF
>few|NA|TRBJ2-5|TRBV10-2
TGCGCCAGCAGTACACGCCGGGCCAAAGAGACCCAGTACTTC
CASSTRRAKETQYF
>many|NA|TRBJ2-7|TRBV6-2/TRBV6-3
TGTGCCAGCAGTTTCCGGCGTAACGGGGAGGACGAGCAGTACTTC
CASSFRRNGEDEQYF
>many|NA|TRBJ1-5|TRBV30
TGTGCCTGGAGTGGAGGTCAGGGCTACAATCAGCCCCAGCATTTT
CAWSGGQGYNQPQHF
>NA|TRBD2|TRBJ2-3|TRBV14
TGTGCCAGCAGCCAAGGACCGGGACTAGCAATTAGCACAGATACGCAGTATTTT
CASSQGPGLAISTDTQYF
>few|NA|TRBJ2-2|TRBV27
TGTGCCAGCAGTACCGCCGACACCACGAACACCGGGGAGCTGTTTTTT
CASSTADTTNTGELFF
>many|NA|TRBJ2-3|TRBV6-5
TGTGCCAGCAGTTACTATTTCACAGATACGCAGTATTTT
CASSYYFTDTQYF
>NA|NA|TRBJ2-5|TRBV5-4
TGTGCCAGCAGCTTTACAGGGATGGGCCAAGAGACCCAGTACTTC
CASSFTGMGQETQYF
>NA|NA|TRBJ2-1|TRBV28
TGTGCCAGCAGCCCTAGGGCCCTCACCACCTACAATGAGCAGTTCTTC
CASSPRALTTYNEQFF
>many|NA|TRBJ2-3|TRBV30
TGTGCCGGAGACTCATCGGAAACAGATACGCAGTATTTT
CAGDSSETDTQYF
>many|TRBD1|TRBJ2-7|TRBV25-1
TGTGCCAGCAGTGTAGGGACAGCGTACGAGCAGTACTTC
CASSVGTAYEQYF
>many|TRBD1|TRBJ2-3|TRBV2
TGTGCCAGCAGAGAGCAGGGGGCAGGCACAGATACGCAGTATTTT
CASREQGAGTDTQYF
>many|NA|TRBJ2-6|TRBV4-3
TGCGCCAGCAGCGTGACATATCGGGCCAACGTCCTGACTTTC
CASSVTYRANVLTF
>few|NA|TRBJ1-1|TRBV30
TGTGCCTGGAATTTAGGCAGCATGAACACTGAAGCTTTCTTT
CAWNLGSMNTEAFF
>many|TRBD1|TRBJ2-5|TRBV7-2
TGTGCCAGCAGCTTAGGGGACAGGGGAACCCAGTACTTC
CASSLGDRGTQYF
>many|TRBD2|TRBJ2-1|TRBV13
TGTGCCAGCAGCCCACTGAGCGGGAGGGCCGGTTCCTACAATGAGCAGTTCTTC
CASSPLSGRAGSYNEQFF
>many|NA|TRBJ2-2|TRBV12-3/TRBV12-4
TGTGCCAGCAGTCCCTCCCCGGGACTCCAGGCGGTAACCGGGGAGCTGTTTTTT
CASSPSPGLQAVTGELFF
>few|NA|TRBJ2-7|TRBV29-1
TGCAGCGTTGAAGTGCGGCGTGAGCAGTACTTC
CSVEVRREQYF
>NA|NA|TRBJ1-2|TRBV12-3/TRBV12-4
TGTGCCAGCAGTTTGACAAGTACGAACTATGGCTACACCTTC
CASSLTSTNYGYTF
>few|NA|TRBJ2-6|TRBV4-3
TGCGCCAGCAGCCAAGATTCATCTGCAGGCTCTGGGGCCAACGTCCTGACTTTC
CASSQDSSAGSGANVLTF
>NA|NA|TRBJ1-1|TRBV4-1
TGCGCCAGCAGCCATCCAGCGGGGGGCCGGGCCAACACTGAAGCTTTCTTT
CASSHPAGGRANTEAFF
>many|NA|TRBJ1-1|TRBV5-6
TGTGCCAGCAGCCAAAAAGGGGTCGGGGGAAACACTGAAGCTTTCTTT
CASSQKGVGGNTEAFF
>NA|NA|TRBJ1-1|TRBV27
TGTGCCAGCAATGAGAGCGTTGAAACTGAAGCTTTCTTT
CASNESVETEAFF
>many|NA|TRBJ2-7|TRBV7-9
TGTGCCAGCAGCTCACCAGTCGCCCGTTTCGAGCAGTACTTC
CASSSPVARFEQYF
>NA|NA|TRBJ2-7|TRBV7-2
TGTGCCAGCAGCTTACTGCCGGGAGCACACGAGCAGTACTTC
CASSLLPGAHEQYF
>many|NA|TRBJ2-7|TRBV28
TGTGCCAGCAGTTTGGGCCCCCTAGCCTACGAGCAGTACTTC
CASSLGPLAYEQYF